The 27 T cell receptor beta chains below come from one sample, sequenced in a study. Each CDR3 protein gets one entry after TCRdb re-called the 5' RACE reads with MiXCR. The sample lists 60,000 to 65,000 distinct CDR3 sequences; around a fifth were seen once. Sequences were obtained from memory CD4+ T cells sorted from a lymph node. Subset here: memory CD4+ T cells, CD4+CD45RO+CD25-. Receptors originate from a female donor with breast cancer.

This clonotype was observed a handful of times. The chain employs TRBV20-1 and TRBJ2-1; 9 positions agree with TRBD1. The V gene end was trimmed by 3 bases and the J gene end by 0 bases; junction bases not matched to a gene: 6. Germline V lookup: CDR1 DFQATT, CDR2 SNEGSKA (reference sequence). This CDR3 is built from 16 residues. For the CDR3, the DNA is TGCAGTGCTAGTGGGGGGACAGGGTTCTCCTACAATGAGCAGTTCTTC. Its protein product is CSASGGTGFSYNEQFF.

This clonotype was counted a single time. Here the CDR3 reads CASSSAWASYEQYF. The DNA for the CDR3 is TGTGCCAGCAGCTCCGCCTGGGCCTCCTACGAGCAGTACTTC. V gene TRBV5-5 combines with J gene TRBJ2-7; D gene unclear. The ends were cut back, 3 bases at V and 0 bases at J, with 10 bases in the middle. The CDR3 loop spans 14 amino acids. Germline V gene lookup returns CDR1 SGHKS and CDR2 YYEKEE (reference sequence).

This clonotype has only a few counts. This chain connects TRBV5-6 to TRBJ1-1, with D possibly TRBD1 on 6 matching bases. V was cut by 3 bases and J by 5 bases, with 17 bases left in between. CDR3 size: 15 residues. CDR1 and CDR2 (germline): SGHDT, YYEEEE. CDR3 in DNA: TGTGCCAGCAGCTGGGCGGGGGGGCCCGCGACTGAAGCTTTCTTT. Its translation: CASSWAGGPATEAFF.

This clonotype was seen repeatedly, ten times or more. The chain couples TRBV4-3 to TRBJ2-6; the match to TRBD1 covers 7 bases. Trimming at V came to 3 bases and at J to 2 bases, leaving 1 base not matched to a gene. The CDR3 has 15 amino acids. In germline, CDR1 is LGHNA, CDR2 YSLEER. CDR3 residues: CASSHTGAGANVLTF. CDR3 nucleotides: TGCGCCAGCAGCCACACAGGGGCTGGGGCCAACGTCCTGACTTTC.

The chain combines TRBV28 with TRBJ2-5; 10 bases fit TRBD1. The germline V gene encodes CDR1 MDHEN and CDR2 SYDVKM. V gave up 5 bases and J gave up 4 bases; unmatched junction bases: 7. There are 15 residues in the CDR3. CDR3 loop: CASSPPDRGAETQYF. The CDR3 DNA reads as TGTGCCAGCAGTCCCCCGGACAGGGGGGCAGAGACCCAGTACTTC.

Comments on this clonotype: Compared with germline, one end of the junction differs, possibly owing to a read error. The V and J genes are TRBV7-3 and TRBJ1-1; D is uncertain. The germline CDR1 and CDR2 sequences are SGHTA and FQGTGA. The CDR3 length is 15 residues. The CDR3 loop reads CAISLTGITDTEAFF. CDR3 in DNA: TGTGCCATCAGCTTAACGGGAATCACGGACACTGAAGCTTTCTTT.

A word on this clonotype: Likely a read error: the CDR3 ends without its conserved phenylalanine or tryptophan. This rearrangement joins TRBV7-2 to TRBJ2-1; unclear D gene. The V end was cut by 1 base, the J end by 5 bases, with 6 bases between. The CDR3 length is 13 residues. Germline CDR1 is SGHTA and CDR2 is FQGNSA. CDR3 sequence: CASSLGRNNEQFS. Here the CDR3 DNA reads TGTGCCAGCAGCTTAGGTAGAAACAATGAGCAGTTCTCC.

This clonotype was detected many times. The rearrangement uses TRBV6-6 and TRBJ2-1; 7 positions agree with TRBD2. Unmatched junction bases numbered 18, after V lost 6 bases and J lost 7 bases. The CDR3 consists of 17 residues. Looked up from germline, CDR1 is MNHNY and CDR2 is SVGAGI (reference sequence). The CDR3, as DNA: TGTGCCAGCAGACAACAACTAGCGACCAATGGGAGGAATGAGCAGTTCTTC. Translation gives CASRQQLATNGRNEQFF.

A word on this clonotype: Lacking the conserved final phenylalanine or tryptophan, this CDR3 likely reflects a read error. The chain links TRBV11-3 to TRBJ2-7, with TRBD1 matching 7 bases. CDR1 is SGHNT and CDR2 is YENEEA in the germline V gene. The CDR3 consists of 15 residues. Trimming at V came to 0 bases and at J to 3 bases, leaving 5 bases not matched to a gene. The CDR3: CASSLETGDYYEQYS. CDR3 DNA: TGTGCCAGCAGCTTAGAAACAGGGGATTACTACGAGCAGTACTCC.

In the case of this clonotype: One end of the junction is discordant with germline, which a read error may explain. The V and J genes are TRBV6-1 and TRBJ1-3, with 10 bases aligning to TRBD1. The V gene's germline CDR1 is MNHNS and CDR2 SASEGT. This CDR3 is built from 13 residues. The CDR3 protein is CASTPGQGYTTYF. CDR3 nucleotide sequence: TGTGCCAGCACCCCGGGACAGGGGTACACCACATATTTT.

This clonotype occurred a few times. This chain's CDR3 is CASSVIAEPTGEQYF. Here the CDR3 DNA reads TGTGCCAGCAGCGTAATTGCGGAGCCTACAGGAGAGCAGTACTTC. The chain recombines TRBV9 with TRBJ2-7, with a weak D call TRBD1 (5 bases). CDR1 and CDR2 from the germline V gene are SGDLS and YYNGEE. The length of the CDR3 is 15 residues. Trimming shortened V by 1 base and J by 7 bases, and 18 bases separated the two germline ends.

The table lists this clonotype with many counts. J is TRBJ1-5 and V is TRBV7-2, with 9 nucleotides matching TRBD1. CDR1 is SGHTA, CDR2 FQGNSA, per germline. Losses at the gene ends were 5 bases for V and 3 bases for J; bases not matched to a gene: 11. The CDR3 consists of 17 residues. The CDR3 here is CASSRDRAGHFNQPQHF. The CDR3 DNA sequence: TGTGCCAGCAGCCGGGACAGGGCGGGCCATTTCAATCAGCCCCAGCATTTT.

This clonotype was observed many times. The chain employs TRBV20-1 and TRBJ2-7, with 8 positions matching TRBD1. The J segment lost 0 bases and the V segment lost 2 bases, leaving 3 bases of the junction unmatched. CDR1 DFQATT and CDR2 SNEGSKA come from the germline V gene (reference sequence). The CDR3 covers 14 residues. This chain's CDR3 is CSARQGARSYEQYF. The CDR3 DNA reads as TGCAGTGCTAGACAGGGGGCTCGCTCCTACGAGCAGTACTTC.

The CDR3 DNA reads TGTGCCAGCAGCTATACAAGGACAACTAATGAAAAACTGTTTTTT. As protein: CASSYTRTTNEKLFF. V usage is TRBV11-2 and J usage is TRBJ1-4; D unresolved. V was pared by 4 bases and J by 0 bases, with 9 bases between. The CDR3 runs to 15 residues. CDR1 SGHAT and CDR2 FQNNGV come from the germline V gene.

This chain connects TRBV5-4 to TRBJ1-6; D is ambiguous. CDR1 is SGHNT and CDR2 is YYREEE in the germline V gene (reference sequence). V lost 3 bases and J 9 bases, leaving 10 bases between the germline ends. CDR3 size: 13 residues. CDR3 residues: CASSSTVGSPLHF. The CDR3 DNA sequence: TGTGCCAGCAGCTCCACAGTCGGTTCACCCCTCCACTTT. The whole variable domain, remainder taken from reference TRBV5-4 and TRBJ1-6, is ETGVTQSPTHLIKTRGQQVTLRCSSQSGHNTVSWYQQALGQGPQFIFQYYREEENGRGNFPPRFSGLQFPNYSSELNVNALELDDSALYLCASSSTVGSPLHFGNGTRLTVT.

The rearrangement links TRBV20-1 to TRBJ2-3; D tentatively reads TRBD1 or TRBD2 (6 bases each). The CDR3 contains 14 residues. V was clipped by 3 bases and J by 1 base, with 11 bases between them. The germline gives CDR1 DFQATT, CDR2 SNEGSKA (reference sequence). This chain's CDR3 is CSARAGGRTDTQYF. The CDR3 coding sequence is TGCAGTGCTAGGGCCGGGGGCCGCACAGATACGCAGTATTTT.

This clonotype was seen more than once but under ten times. The junction and the germline gene differ at one end; a read error may be behind it. The rearrangement links TRBV7-2 to TRBJ1-2; 8 positions agree with TRBD1. This CDR3 is built from 11 residues. From germline, CDR1 is SGHTA and CDR2 FQGNSA. The CDR3 sequence: CASSSNRGGFF. The CDR3 coding sequence is TGTGCCAGCAGCTCAAACAGGGGGGGTTTCTTC.

The V call is TRBV6-5, the J call TRBJ2-3; D possibly corresponds to TRBD2 (6 bases). V was shortened by 6 bases and J by 2 bases, with 18 bases between the two germline ends. The CDR3 totals 16 residues. The germline V gene has CDR1 MNHEY and CDR2 SVGAGI. The CDR3 region has the DNA TGTGCCAGCAGACCGGGACTCCGACCCCACACAGATACGCAGTATTTT. This sequence encodes CASRPGLRPHTDTQYF.

The chain has TRBV20-1 and TRBJ1-1; D remains ambiguous. Germline V gives CDR1 DFQATT, CDR2 SNEGSKA (reference sequence). CDR3 length: 13 residues. The V and J ends lost 4 bases and 1 base respectively, with 10 bases between them. In DNA form, the CDR3 reads TGCAGTGCTAATAAGAGGTGGAACACTGAAGCTTTCTTT. Its translation: CSANKRWNTEAFF.

This clonotype was found a few times. CDR3 in DNA: TGTGCCTCAGCTGACTACAATGAGCAGTTCTTC. Protein sequence: CASADYNEQFF. The chain links TRBV10-3 to TRBJ2-1; unclear D gene. The length of the CDR3 is 11 residues. The germline CDR1 and CDR2 sequences are ENHRY and SYGVKD. V was trimmed by 11 bases and J by 3 bases, leaving 8 bases between them.

A few counts support this clonotype. The chain combines TRBV5-1 with TRBJ1-2; D is unresolved. V was pared by 0 bases and J by 4 bases, with 13 bases between. The CDR3 has 15 residues. Germline V CDR1 and CDR2: SGHRS, YFSETQ. This chain's CDR3 is CASSLDGQALYGYTF. In DNA form, the CDR3 reads TGCGCCAGCAGCTTGGATGGGCAAGCCCTCTATGGCTACACCTTC.

In its sample, this clonotype was seen many times. This rearrangement joins TRBV20-1 to TRBJ2-1, with 8 positions matching TRBD2. CDR3 size: 15 residues. The trim removed 0 bases at V and 9 bases at J, leaving 10 bases unmatched. Germline V gives CDR1 DFQATT, CDR2 SNEGSKA (reference sequence). CDR3 in amino acids: CSARERAGVLREQFF. The DNA of the CDR3 is TGCAGTGCTAGAGAGCGAGCGGGAGTTCTGCGTGAGCAGTTCTTC.

This clonotype turned up a few times. The V gene is TRBV6-5, the J gene TRBJ1-1; 7 nucleotides align to TRBD1. Per germline, CDR1 MNHEY and CDR2 SVGAGI. The CDR3 spans 14 residues. V lost 7 bases, J lost 0 bases, and 5 bases stayed unmatched. CDR3 sequence (DNA): TGTGCCAGCACAGGGGGGACACTGAACACTGAAGCTTTCTTT. This codes for CASTGGTLNTEAFF.

This clonotype was counted ten times or more. The chain links TRBV5-5 to TRBJ2-1; tentatively, D is TRBD2 (6 bases). Germline values: CDR1 SGHKS, CDR2 YYEKEE (reference sequence). V shed 1 base and J shed 10 bases, with 12 bases lying between them. There are 13 residues in the CDR3. The CDR3 sequence: CASSLTWEVEQFF. In nucleotides, the CDR3 is TGTGCCAGCAGCTTGACGTGGGAGGTGGAGCAGTTCTTC. The full variable domain, completed using reference TRBV5-5 and TRBJ2-1, is DAGVTQSPTHLIKTRGQQVTLRCSPISGHKSVSWYQQVLGQGPQFIFQYYEKEERGRGNFPDRFSARQFPNYSSELNVNALLLGDSALYLCASSLTWEVEQFFGPGTRLTVL.

The chain recombines TRBV28 with TRBJ2-7; D not resolved. Per the germline V gene, CDR1 is MDHEN and CDR2 is SYDVKM. The CDR3 extends over 15 amino acids. V was pared by 6 bases and J by 0 bases, with 15 bases between. This CDR3 reads CASSLTWASSYEQYF. CDR3 DNA: TGTGCCAGCAGCCTGACGTGGGCCAGCTCCTACGAGCAGTACTTC. The whole variable domain, remainder taken from reference TRBV28 and TRBJ2-7, is DVKVTQSSRYLVKRTGEKVFLECVQDMDHENMFWYRQDPGLGLRLIYFSYDVKMKEKGDIPEGYSVSREKKERFSLILESASTNQTSMYLCASSLTWASSYEQYFGPGTRLTVT.

Remarks on this clonotype: The CDR3 carries no conserved terminal phenylalanine or tryptophan, so it likely arises from a read error. The rearrangement links TRBV7-9 to TRBJ1-1; possibly TRBD1 for D (5 bases). With 1 base removed from V and 1 base from J, the gap between germline ends came to 7 bases. The CDR3 contains 14 residues. Germline V gene lookup returns CDR1 SEHNR and CDR2 FQNEAQ (reference sequence). The CDR3 DNA sequence: TGTGCCAGCAGCTTAGGGGGGACGAACACTGAAGCTTTCCTT. Amino acids: CASSLGGTNTEAFL.

Comments on this clonotype: The conserved phenylalanine or tryptophan is not found at the CDR3 terminus, so this likely reflects a read error. The chain carries TRBV6-2 or TRBV6-3 and TRBJ2-5; D is perhaps TRBD1 or TRBD2 (5 bases each). V was trimmed by 7 bases and J by 7 bases, leaving 16 bases between them. The germline V gene encodes CDR1 MNHEY and CDR2 SVGEGT. This CDR3 has 13 amino acids. Here the CDR3 DNA reads TGTGCCAGCACCTTGAGGGGACGGTGGACCCAGTACTCC. Amino acid sequence: CASTLRGRWTQYS.